What follows describes a single T cell receptor (beta chain). This clonotype came up many times. Its antigen specificity is not known. The input lacks base qualities; no much larger clone sits a single base away. Stable hyperthyroidism was defined as no progression to ophthalmopathy within 18 months of follow-up. Patients with hyperthyroidism were aged 18 to 65 years, had been newly diagnosed, and had a disease duration of less than 2 months. Patients were excluded if they had other autoimmune diseases, uncontrolled infections, pregnancy or lactation. Clinical symptoms, serum thyroxine, TRAb, thyroid ultrasound and orbital computed tomography formed the basis of the diagnosis. PBMCs were isolated from about 10 ml of fresh peripheral blood by Ficoll-Paque density gradient centrifugation. Total RNA was extracted using Trizol reagent, and RNA quality was checked on an Agilent 2100 Bioanalyzer. This record belongs to a study of Graves' ophthalmopathy and Graves' hyperthyroidism (dated by TCRdb to the late 2010s). Some background on the complete study: Peripheral blood was collected at initial diagnosis, prior to any treatment. To tell Graves' ophthalmopathy apart from Graves' hyperthyroidism, and to predict which patients would progress to ophthalmopathy, the study relied on TCR beta repertoire signatures. In total, 135 blood samples were TCR-sequenced: approximately 42 ophthalmopathy, around 75 hyperthyroidism and approximately 17 hyperthyroidism-to-ophthalmopathy patients. To explore V-J signatures that distinguish ophthalmopathy from hyperthyroidism, a discovery set of under 110 patients was enrolled, made up of 43 with ophthalmopathy and some 56 with stable hyperthyroidism. An independent validation cohort comprised 18 hyperthyroidism patients and 15 to 17 patients who later progressed from hyperthyroidism to ophthalmopathy. In five to seven hyperthyroidism patients, T-cell repertoires of thyroid tissue and blood were compared. Following sampling, methimazole starting at 30 mg daily was administered to hyperthyroidism patients, and high-dose intravenous methylprednisolone was administered to ophthalmopathy patients. The 95 to 100 discovery patients were randomly divided into training and test sets at a 7:3 ratio. Here is what the overall study found, with its caveats: Ophthalmopathy was separated from stable hyperthyroidism by the 13-signature model with roughly 90% sensitivity and around 81% specificity in cross-validation and with 80%/75% in the test set. In validation, the model predicted ophthalmopathy progression with about 71% sensitivity and roughly 78% specificity; more than ten predicted patients were CT-confirmed with GO in a median of approximately 6.5 months. Most expanded thyroid clonotypes with a frequency above 0.001 also appeared in blood, which suggests that blood repertoires may reflect the immune response in the thyroid. Sample size was not predetermined statistically, and investigators were not blinded to group allocation.

Reading from cysteine to phenylalanine, the CDR3 counts 11 amino acids. Only CDR3 DNA is held: 33 bases, read in frame from base 1. Looking up the germline V gene yields CDR1 MNHNS and CDR2 SASEGT. Cut back by 7 bases and 6 bases, the V and J ends lie 10 bases apart. For repertoire sequencing, TCR beta CDR3 regions were amplified from RNA transcripts. The first round of RT-PCR was done with HTBI primers and the Qiagen OneStep RT-PCR kit, and was followed by a second round of multiplex PCR, then size selection and purification. Libraries were sequenced on an Illumina HiSeq2000 using paired-end 100 bp reads. The authors' analysis ran thus. SOAPnuke was used to process the reads, removing any read that contained adapters or uncalled bases, had a mean Phred below 15, or lacked an exact match to the constant primer or identifier. COPE v1.2.5 was used to merge high-quality paired reads. Clonotypes were defined as unique nucleotide sequences and were aligned to IMGT TRB V, D and J references using MiTCR v1.1. Analysis was restricted to V-J combinations with a frequency above 0.0001, which covered roughly 99% of repertoires. For each V-J combination, a TCR clonal expansion and chaos score was defined as the ratio of F50 clonal expansion to chaos observed in the TCRdist matrix. Welch's t-statistics and random forest were used to narrow the features down to about twelve V-J combinations, which were then fed into a naive Bayes classifier. Thyroid-blood repertoire similarity was quantified with the Morisita-Horn index. TCRdb reanalyzed the raw reads on its own, using fastp at Q25 for trimming and MiXCR for clone calling, and kept in-frame beta chains. Rows are combined by CDR3 protein, so each entry shows the most common genes and DNA. It is TCRdb's table, rather than the study itself, that gives the V and J calls and clone size. The sample records hundreds of thousands of distinct CDR3 sequences, roughly 20% of which are singletons. Around 3% of the sample is held by the ten biggest clonotypes.

Rearrangement joined TRBV6-1 to TRBJ2-7, with TRBD1 tentatively as D gene (6 bases match). Sequencing was performed on peripheral blood. The TCR comes from a young woman with stable Graves' hyperthyroidism. Donor details come from another sample of the same person, matched by shared clones. For the CDR3, the sequence is CASKTGFEQYF. The DNA reads TGTGCCAGCAAAACAGGGTTCGAGCAGTACTTC.